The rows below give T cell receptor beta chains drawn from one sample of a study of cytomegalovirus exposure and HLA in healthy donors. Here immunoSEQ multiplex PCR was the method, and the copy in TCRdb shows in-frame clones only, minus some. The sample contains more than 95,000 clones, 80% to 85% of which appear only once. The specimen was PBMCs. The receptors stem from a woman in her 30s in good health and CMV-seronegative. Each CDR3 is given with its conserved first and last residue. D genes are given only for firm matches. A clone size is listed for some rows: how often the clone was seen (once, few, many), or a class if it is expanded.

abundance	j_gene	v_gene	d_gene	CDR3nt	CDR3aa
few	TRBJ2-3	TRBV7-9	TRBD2	TGTGCCAGCGGTACTAGCGGGAGTGCAGATACGCAGTATTTT	CASGTSGSADTQYF
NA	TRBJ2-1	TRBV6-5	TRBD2	TGTGCCAGCAGTTACTGGAGCGGGAGCACGAACAATGAGCAGTTCTTC	CASSYWSGSTNNEQFF
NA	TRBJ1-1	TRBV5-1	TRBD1	TGCGCCAGCAGCACTCCAGCGGGGACAGGGGTCATGAACACTGAAGCTTTCTTT	CASSTPAGTGVMNTEAFF
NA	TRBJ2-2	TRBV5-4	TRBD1	TGTGCCAGCAGCTGGGCGAGGGGGCTGGACACCGGGGAGCTGTTTTTT	CASSWARGLDTGELFF
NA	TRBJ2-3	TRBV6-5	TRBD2	TGTGCCAGCAGTTCTTGGACTAGCGGCACAGATACGCAGTATTTT	CASSSWTSGTDTQYF
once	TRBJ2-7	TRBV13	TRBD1	TGTGCCAGCAGCACCGGGACAGGGTTACTGGGGGAGCAGTACTTC	CASSTGTGLLGEQYF
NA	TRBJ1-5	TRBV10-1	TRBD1	TGCGCCAGCAGTGTAGGACAGGGATTTAATCAGCCCCAGCATTTT	CASSVGQGFNQPQHF
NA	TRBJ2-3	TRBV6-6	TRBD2	TGTGCCAGCAGTTACGTGGCGGGAGCTGGCACAGATACGCAGTATTTT	CASSYVAGAGTDTQYF
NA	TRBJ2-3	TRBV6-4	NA	TGTGCCAGCAGTGACTCAAACAGGGCCGCAGATACGCAGTATTTT	CASSDSNRAADTQYF
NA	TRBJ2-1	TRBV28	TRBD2	TGTGCCAGCAGTTTAGGCCAGGGACTAGCGGGAGGTTCTATCAATGAGCAGTTCTTC	CASSLGQGLAGGSINEQFF
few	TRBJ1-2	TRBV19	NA	TGTGCCAGTAGCATGGGCCGGCTTGGGCCTAACTATGGCTACACCTTC	CASSMGRLGPNYGYTF